The 5 T cell receptor beta chains below all came from one sample that was sequenced in a study of T cells in Graves' hyperthyroidism and ophthalmopathy. Regions amplified from RNA transcripts were the TCR beta CDR3 regions. The study used the HTBI primer set for a first-round RT-PCR of the TCR CDR3. MiXCR, applied by TCRdb to the multiplex PCR reads, yields one record per CDR3 protein. The table includes 550,000 to 800,000 distinct CDR3 sequences, 15% to 20% detected once. Sample: blood. Source of these receptors: a middle-aged man with Graves' hyperthyroidism.

This clonotype was seen at least ten times. The V gene is TRBV7-8, the J gene TRBJ1-1; D gene unclear. Between the trimmed V and J ends, which lost 6 bases and 0 bases, there was a span of 8 bases. Germline CDR1 is SGHVS and CDR2 is FQNEAQ. The CDR3 contains 13 residues. The CDR3 DNA follows: TGTGCCAGCAGTAACACGGTGAACACTGAAGCTTTCTTT. This encodes CASSNTVNTEAFF.

This clonotype has a count of ten or more. The V call is TRBV20-1, the J call TRBJ2-2, with 10 nucleotides matching TRBD2. The ends lost 2 bases at V and 0 bases at J; junction bases unmatched: 0. In germline, CDR1 is DFQATT, CDR2 SNEGSKA (reference sequence). This CDR3 region has 15 residues. As DNA, the CDR3 is TGCAGTGCTAGACTAGCGGGAGCGAACACCGGGGAGCTGTTTTTT. Translated: CSARLAGANTGELFF.

This rearrangement joins TRBV6-2 or TRBV6-3 to TRBJ1-5; D perhaps matches TRBD1 (5 bases). Trimming shortened V by 4 bases and J by 9 bases, and 10 bases separated the two germline ends. The CDR3 is 12 amino acids. CDR1 and CDR2 (germline): MNHEY, SVGEGT. This chain's CDR3 is CASSSGYGPQHF. The CDR3 DNA is TGTGCCAGCAGTTCAGGGTACGGGCCCCAGCATTTT.

This clonotype was observed at least ten times. The rearrangement uses TRBV12-3 or TRBV12-4 and TRBJ2-1; 7 bases align to TRBD1. V was clipped by 5 bases and J by 7 bases; unmatched bases: 8. CDR3 size: 14 residues. DNA of the CDR3: TGTGCCAGCAGTCCACCCGGACAGGAGAATGAGCAGTTCTTC. This translates into CASSPPGQENEQFF.

This clonotype was counted at least ten times. This chain links TRBV7-8 with TRBJ2-5; 11 bases align to TRBD2. The length of the CDR3 is 17 residues. The germline CDR1 and CDR2 sequences are SGHVS and FQNEAQ. V lost 1 base to trimming and J lost 4 bases; unmatched junction nucleotides: 8. The DNA of the CDR3 is TGTGCCAGCAGCTTAGACGGCACTAGCGGGAGTAGAGAGACCCAGTACTTC. This sequence encodes CASSLDGTSGSRETQYF.